This is a list of T cell receptor beta chains from one sample in a study of tumor-infiltrating lymphocytes in primary liver carcinoma. TCRdb reprocessed the multiplex PCR reads via MiXCR and lists one record per CDR3 protein. The sample contains fewer than 400,000 distinct CDR3 sequences, approximately 58% of which appear only once. Sequenced: peripheral blood. The source is a woman aged 30 to 39 with primary liver carcinoma and hepatitis B virus infection. CDR3s include the opening cysteine and the closing phenylalanine or tryptophan. Fields, in order: CDR3 length, clone size, V gene, J gene, D gene, CDR3 protein, CDR3 DNA. A D gene is named only where the DNA matches it firmly. Rows may omit the clone size; those that give it use once, few, many or a size class.

>13|once|TRBV6-5|TRBJ2-5|.
CASQAGTGETQHF
TGCGCCAGCCAGGCAGGAACCGGCGAGACCCAGCACTTC
>15|many|TRBV6-5|TRBJ2-2|.
CASSYFGGSTGELFF
TGTGCCAGCAGTTATTTCGGCGGGTCCACCGGGGAGCTGTTTTTT
>14|once|TRBV4-2|TRBJ2-7|.
CACSQGLGDYEQYF
TGTGCCTGCAGCCAAGGATTAGGTGACTACGAGCAGTACTTC
>15|.|TRBV12-3/TRBV12-4|TRBJ2-4|.
CASSPTWTGGNIQYF
TGTGCCAGCAGCCCAACGTGGACTGGCGGAAACATCCAGTACTTC
>15|.|TRBV28|TRBJ2-1|TRBD1
CASGDRLLFYNEQFF
TGTGCCAGCGGGGACAGGCTCCTATTCTACAATGAGCAGTTCTTC
>14|.|TRBV20-1|TRBJ2-5|.
CSASPGHNWETQYF
TGCAGTGCTTCCCCGGGACACAACTGGGAGACCCAGTACTTC
>14|.|TRBV12-3/TRBV12-4|TRBJ2-1|.
CASSMWWSLDVQFF
TGTGCCAGCAGTATGTGGTGGAGTCTTGATGTGCAGTTCTTC
>15|.|TRBV28|TRBJ1-6|TRBD1
CVSSLKGAWNSPLHF
TGTGTCAGCAGTTTGAAGGGGGCATGGAATTCACCCCTCCACTTT
>14|few|TRBV12-3/TRBV12-4|TRBJ2-2|TRBD2
CASSLTSRSGELFF
TGTGCCAGCAGCTTGACTAGCAGGTCCGGGGAGCTGTTTTTT
>16|.|TRBV5-6|TRBJ2-2|TRBD1
CASRDSGTGGHGELFF
TGTGCCAGCAGAGATTCCGGGACAGGGGGCCACGGGGAGCTGTTTTTT
>16|.|TRBV11-2|TRBJ2-7|.
CASSLAHAGTFYEQYF
TGTGCCAGCAGCTTAGCTCATGCAGGGACGTTTTACGAGCAGTATTTC
>14|.|TRBV12-3/TRBV12-4|TRBJ1-5|.
CASSQSADNQPQHF
TGTGCCAGCAGCCAGAGTGCGGACAATCAGCCCCAGCATTTT
>13|few|TRBV12-3/TRBV12-4|TRBJ1-2|.
CASSLGGPYGYTF
TGTGCCAGCAGTTTGGGTGGGCCCTATGGCTACACCTTC
>13|.|TRBV11-2|TRBJ2-7|.
CARSPVGLYEQYF
TGTGCCAGGAGCCCCGTCGGGCTTTACGAGCAATACTTC
>10|.|TRBV11-2|TRBJ2-1|TRBD2
CDSSGSEQFF
TGTGACTCTAGCGGCAGTGAGCAGTTCTTC
>14|.|TRBV9|TRBJ1-4|.
CVSSVRPDDEKLFF
TGTGTCAGCAGCGTACGGCCCGACGATGAAAAACTGTTTTTT
>13|.|TRBV6-2/TRBV6-3|TRBJ1-5|.
CTSSYDSNQPQHF
TGTACCAGCAGTTACGATAGCAATCAGCCCCAGCATTTT
>17|.|TRBV5-1|TRBJ2-1|TRBD2
CASSPRISGSSYNEQFF
TGTGCCAGCAGCCCAAGGATTAGCGGGAGCTCCTACAATGAGCAGTTCTTC
>18|.|TRBV12-3/TRBV12-4|TRBJ2-1|.
CTSSFPYVLEGKYNEQFF
TGTACCAGCAGTTTTCCGTATGTTCTTGAGGGGAAATACAATGAGCAGTTCTTC
>13|many|TRBV29-1|TRBJ1-1|.
CSVVWELNTEAFF
TGCAGCGTTGTCTGGGAATTGAACACTGAAGCTTTCTTT
>13|many|TRBV11-2|TRBJ1-6|.
CAGRQGINSPLHF
TGTGCCGGGAGGCAGGGGATCAATTCACCCCTCCACTTT
>17|.|TRBV13|TRBJ2-2|TRBD2
CASRNSAGGRNTGELFF
TGTGCCAGCAGAAATTCAGCGGGAGGGCGTAACACCGGGGAGCTGTTTTTT
>15|.|TRBV7-9|TRBJ2-3|.
CASSFREANTDTQYF
TGTGCCAGCAGCTTCCGGGAAGCGAACACAGATACGCAGTATTTT
>14|.|TRBV11-2|TRBJ2-7|.
CASNLVGGLGGQYF
TGTGCCAGCAACTTAGTGGGGGGGCTTGGCGGGCAGTACTTC
>17|.|TRBV11-2|TRBJ2-3|.
CASSLVKDGPARDTQYF
TGTGCTAGCAGCTTAGTAAAGGATGGGCCAGCGAGAGATACGCAGTATTTT
>15|few|TRBV5-5|TRBJ2-1|.
CASSLASLGKDEQFF
TGTGCCAGCAGCTTGGCCTCTCTCGGGAAGGATGAGCAGTTCTTC
>14|many|TRBV5-4|TRBJ2-5|.
CASSLVPFQETQYF
TGTGCCAGCAGCTTGGTTCCCTTCCAAGAGACCCAGTACTTC
>16|few|TRBV6-1|TRBJ2-7|.
CASSFADSLPSYEQYF
TGTGCCAGCAGTTTCGCGGACAGCCTTCCCTCCTACGAGCAGTACTTC
>13|.|TRBV4-3|TRBJ2-3|.
CTTSQDSPDTQYF
TGCACCACCAGCCAAGACAGCCCAGATACGCAGTATTTT
>14|many|TRBV6-5|TRBJ2-5|.
CASSYRGRGETQYF
TGTGCCAGCTCCTACCGGGGGCGAGGAGAGACCCAGTACTTC
>12|few|TRBV29-1|TRBJ2-3|.
CSASGATDTQYF
TGCAGCGCTTCTGGGGCCACAGATACGCAGTATTTT
>15|.|TRBV6-5|TRBJ2-1|.
CASSYDWGSYKEQFF
TGTGCCAGCAGTTACGACTGGGGCTCCTACAAAGAGCAGTTCTTC
>14|.|TRBV4-2|TRBJ1-6|.
CTSSQGVANSPLHF
TGTACCAGCAGCCAAGGAGTAGCGAATTCACCCCTCCACTTT
>14|many|TRBV6-2/TRBV6-3|TRBJ2-7|.
CASSSGTPPYEQYF
TGTGCCAGCAGTTCCGGGACACCTCCCTACGAGCAGTACTTC
>13|many|TRBV5-6|TRBJ2-1|.
CASSSLEYNEQFF
TGTGCCAGCAGCTCCCTAGAGTACAATGAGCAGTTCTTC
>16|many|TRBV11-2|TRBJ1-4|.
CASSVTRSSVNEKLFF
TGTGCCAGCAGCGTAACGAGGTCTTCAGTCAATGAAAAACTGTTTTTT
>16|.|TRBV7-9|TRBJ2-7|TRBD2
CASSPAGTSGWAEQYF
TGTGCCAGCAGCCCGGCCGGGACTAGCGGGTGGGCTGAGCAGTACTTC
>15|.|TRBV29-1|TRBJ2-4|.
CSAGSGVGWRDIQYF
TGTAGCGCCGGCTCCGGGGTAGGGTGGAGGGACATTCAGTACTTC
>16|.|TRBV24-1|TRBJ2-5|.
CATSDLGVSRQETQYF
TGTGCCACCAGTGATTTAGGGGTTTCGCGCCAGGAGACCCAGTACTTC
>15|many|TRBV6-5|TRBJ1-2|.
CAASKPGRANFGYTF
TGTGCCGCCAGCAAACCGGGGCGGGCGAATTTTGGCTACACCTTC
>15|.|TRBV5-4|TRBJ2-3|.
CASSLGAQVGDTQYF
TGTGCCAGCAGCTTGGGGGCTCAGGTCGGAGATACGCAGTATTTT
>15|.|TRBV4-3|TRBJ2-7|.
CASSPLGVRSYEQYF
TGCGCCAGCAGCCCGTTAGGGGTGCGATCCTACGAGCAGTACTTC
>13|few|TRBV12-3/TRBV12-4|TRBJ2-7|.
CASSTDRTYEQYF
TGTGCCAGCAGTACAGACAGGACCTACGAGCAGTACTTC
>15|.|TRBV28|TRBJ2-7|TRBD1
CATETGGQGSPEQYF
TGTGCCACCGAAACGGGGGGACAGGGCTCACCCGAGCAATACTTC
>12|many|TRBV6-1|TRBJ2-7|.
CASSRPTYEQYF
TGTGCCAGCAGCCGGCCCACCTACGAGCAGTACTTC
>15|.|TRBV5-1|TRBJ2-5|.
CASSLEGGRQETQYF
TGCGCCAGCAGCTTGGAGGGGGGGCGACAAGAGACCCAGTACTTC
>13|once|TRBV11-3|TRBJ2-1|.
CASSLGREAEQFF
TGTGCCAGCAGCTTGGGCAGGGAGGCTGAGCAGTTCTTC
>15|.|TRBV11-2|TRBJ2-3|.
CASSSRAGRTDTRYF
TGTGCCAGCAGCTCTCGGGCAGGGAGGACAGATACGCGGTATTTT
>16|few|TRBV6-1|TRBJ1-2|TRBD1
CASSDRGQGRGYGYTF
TGTGCCAGCAGTGATCGCGGACAGGGGAGGGGATATGGCTACACCTTC
>15|.|TRBV12-5|TRBJ2-1|TRBD2
CASAQSGMVGDEQFF
TGTGCTAGTGCCCAAAGCGGGATGGTTGGCGATGAGCAGTTCTTC
>16|.|TRBV7-9|TRBJ1-1|.
CASSLTGTPRPKGAFF
TGTGCCAGCAGCTTAACCGGGACCCCCCGGCCAAAGGGTGCTTTCTTT
>15|many|TRBV6-1|TRBJ2-1|TRBD2
CASSDKGSPGGEQFF
TGTGCCAGCAGTGATAAGGGTTCTCCGGGAGGAGAGCAGTTCTTC
>14|.|TRBV5-6|TRBJ1-1|.
CASSLGQVNTEAFF
TGTGCCAGCAGCTTGGGACAGGTGAACACTGAAGCTTTCTTT
>15|.|TRBV11-3|TRBJ2-7|.
CASSLGLVAYDEQYF
TGTGCCAGCAGCTTGGGATTAGTCGCCTACGATGAGCAGTACTTC
>16|many|TRBV4-3|TRBJ2-7|TRBD2
CASSPTPVAGAYEQYF
TGCGCCAGCAGCCCGACGCCTGTAGCGGGGGCCTACGAGCAGTACTTC
>18|.|TRBV11-2|TRBJ2-5|.
CASSPSSIQGTGRETQYF
TGTGCCAGCAGCCCTAGCTCAATCCAGGGTACTGGGCGGGAGACCCAGTACTTC
>18|once|TRBV4-1|TRBJ2-3|TRBD1
CASSQSLGQGSRIDTQYF
TGCGCCAGCAGCCAAAGTCTAGGACAGGGCAGCCGCATAGATACGCAGTATTTT
>15|.|TRBV11-2|TRBJ1-2|TRBD1
CASSSRDRGIYGYIF
TGTGCCAGCAGTTCCCGGGACAGGGGTATTTATGGCTACATCTTC
>16|.|TRBV29-1|TRBJ2-3|.
CSVVVGPDSHFDTQYF
TGCAGCGTTGTGGTCGGACCGGACTCCCATTTTGATACGCAGTATTTT
>15|few|TRBV6-5|TRBJ1-1|TRBD1
CASSYSQTGRTEAFF
TGTGCCAGCAGTTACTCACAGACAGGGAGGACTGAAGCTTTCTTT